A single sample is the source of the 26 T cell receptor beta chains below, sequenced in a study of control samples from healthy donors and cancer patients. The protocol was immunoSEQ multiplex PCR, while the TCRdb copy is restricted to in-frame clones and leaves out a portion. The table shows some 130,000 clones, with about 94% occurring only once. Sequenced: blood. These TCRs come from a young man in good health.

The chain couples TRBV4-2 to TRBJ1-4; TRBD1 matches at 8 bases. Germline-derived CDR1 and CDR2 are LGHNA and YNFKEQ. CDR3 size: 14 residues. V lost 0 bases to trimming and J lost 8 bases; unmatched junction nucleotides: 2. CDR3 nucleotide sequence: TGTGCCAGCAGCCAAGACAGACAGGGGGAAAAACTGTTTTTT. Residues: CASSQDRQGEKLFF.

This clone was counted a single time. The CDR3 spells CASSYQGVNYGYTF. CDR3 bases: TGTGCCAGCAGTTACCAGGGAGTTAACTATGGCTACACCTTC. V and J are TRBV28 and TRBJ1-2; D is perhaps TRBD1 (5 bases). Germline V gene sequence: CDR1 MDHEN, CDR2 SYDVKM. Trimming took 4 bases from V and 1 from J, leaving 10 bases between them. The CDR3 is 14 residues long.

This rearrangement joins TRBV6-2 or TRBV6-3 to TRBJ1-5, with a possible D match to TRBD1 (6 bases). Trimming pared 3 bases from V and 0 bases from J, leaving 9 bases between. Germline V lookup: CDR1 MNHEY, CDR2 SVGEGT. This CDR3 is 15 amino acids long. The CDR3 DNA reads as TGTGCCAGCAGTTATGGACAGAATAGCAATCAGCCCCAGCATTTT. This translates into CASSYGQNSNQPQHF.

The chain is built from TRBV10-3 and TRBJ1-2; tentative D call: TRBD1 (6 bases). Germline CDR1 reads ENHRY; CDR2 reads SYGVKD. The V and J ends lost 4 bases and 1 base respectively, with 22 bases between them. This CDR3 is 18 amino acids long. This CDR3 reads CAISGGGITGPDNYGYTF. The CDR3 nucleotides read TGTGCCATCAGTGGGGGGGGTATCACAGGGCCCGATAACTATGGCTACACCTTC.

The chain joins TRBV28 to TRBJ1-1; D is unresolved. Germline values: CDR1 MDHEN, CDR2 SYDVKM. This CDR3 comprises 14 residues. V lost 3 bases and J lost 5, with 13 bases in between. CDR3 nucleotide sequence: TGTGCCAGCAGTTTTAGCACCCCATCAACTGAAGCTTTCTTT. Translated: CASSFSTPSTEAFF.

V is TRBV24-1 and J is TRBJ2-1; either TRBD1 or TRBD2 may supply D (5 bases each). CDR3 length: 16 residues. Germline loops: CDR1 KGHDR, CDR2 SFDVKD. V was shortened by 1 base and J by 6 bases, with 15 bases between the two germline ends. CDR3 residues: CATSDLGVRDGNEQFF. CDR3 sequence (DNA): TGTGCCACCAGTGATTTAGGTGTCAGGGACGGCAATGAGCAGTTCTTC.

The chain couples TRBV7-8 to TRBJ1-1, with 8 positions matching TRBD1. The CDR3 length is 16 residues. The ends lost 6 bases at V and 5 bases at J; junction bases unmatched: 14. Germline CDR1 SGHVS, CDR2 FQNEAQ. CDR3 residues: CASSGRGRNKRTEAFF. As DNA, the CDR3 is TGTGCCAGCAGTGGCAGGGGGCGGAATAAACGGACTGAAGCTTTCTTT.

The chain uses TRBV29-1 and TRBJ2-1; D possibly matches TRBD1 or TRBD2 (7 bases each). This CDR3 has 13 amino acids. CDR1 is SQVTM, CDR2 ANQGSEA, per germline. The V end lost 6 bases, the J end lost 3 bases, and 12 bases lay between the germline ends. The CDR3 DNA is TGCAGCGTAGCGGGACAGTACTACAATGAGCAGTTCTTC. Residues: CSVAGQYYNEQFF.

The chain couples TRBV10-3 to TRBJ2-7, with 7 nucleotides matching TRBD1. The CDR3 consists of 13 residues. After removal of 6 bases from V and 5 bases from J, the junction contained 7 bases not matched to a gene. CDR1 is ENHRY, CDR2 SYGVKD, per germline. Written as DNA, the CDR3 is TGTGCCATCAGCGCGACAGGGTCCCACGAGCAGTACTTC. This gives the protein CAISATGSHEQYF.

This chain joins TRBV9 and TRBJ1-2; D gene ambiguous. V dropped 1 base and J dropped 1 base, with 5 bases sitting between them. The germline CDR1 and CDR2 sequences are SGDLS and YYNGEE. The CDR3 is 13 residues long. The CDR3 is CASSVRLNYGYTF. Written as DNA, the CDR3 is TGTGCCAGCAGCGTACGACTTAACTATGGCTACACCTTC.

The chain carries TRBV11-1 and TRBJ2-5; 11 positions agree with TRBD1. There are 14 residues in the CDR3. V shed 5 bases, J shed 3 bases, and the junction held 2 bases outside the gene matches. Germline V gene sequence: CDR1 SGHAT, CDR2 FQDESV (reference sequence). The CDR3 sequence is CASSPGQGEETQYF. For the CDR3, the DNA is TGTGCCAGCAGCCCGGGACAGGGGGAAGAGACCCAGTACTTC.

The chain is built from TRBV4-1 and TRBJ2-7; no firm D call. V lost 5 bases, J lost 2 bases, and 19 bases lay in between. This CDR3 has 16 residues. CDR1 and CDR2 (germline): MGHRA, YSYEKL. The DNA of the CDR3 is TGCGCCAGCAGCGTCACAAGGACCACTGGAACCTACGAGCAGTACTTC. It specifies CASSVTRTTGTYEQYF.

The V gene is TRBV11-1, the J gene TRBJ2-5; TRBD1 matches at 7 bases. Germline values: CDR1 SGHAT, CDR2 FQDESV (reference sequence). V shed 6 bases and J 5 bases; nucleotides not matched to a gene: 12. CDR3 length: 15 residues. CDR3 bases: TGTGCCAGCAGTAAACCTAGGGGGCGCGGGGAGACCCAGTACTTC. Translating gives CASSKPRGRGETQYF.

The chain joins TRBV18 to TRBJ1-6; tentatively, D is TRBD1 (6 bases). The V gene's germline CDR1 is KGHSH and CDR2 LQKENI. V dropped 5 bases and J dropped 5 bases, with 16 bases sitting between them. This CDR3 is 16 amino acids long. The CDR3 DNA reads as TGTGCCAGCTCAGCGGACAGCGGAATTAATAATTCACCCCTCCACTTT. Protein: CASSADSGINNSPLHF.

The chain carries TRBV28 and TRBJ2-1; possible D gene TRBD2, 6 bases. Germline loops: CDR1 MDHEN, CDR2 SYDVKM. This CDR3 has 16 residues. The V end lost 2 bases, the J end lost 1 base, and 12 bases lay between the germline ends. CDR3 residues: CASSLGGITSYNEQFF. The CDR3 nucleotides read TGTGCCAGCAGTTTAGGCGGGATAACATCCTACAATGAGCAGTTCTTC.

The chain is built from TRBV20-1 and TRBJ2-3, with unresolved D. CDR1 and CDR2 (germline): DFQATT, SNEGSKA (reference sequence). CDR3 length: 13 residues. Trimming removed 6 bases from V and 0 bases from J, with 10 bases in between. The CDR3 sequence is CSASGVSTDTQYF. The CDR3 DNA follows: TGCAGTGCAAGTGGGGTTAGCACAGATACGCAGTATTTT.

CDR3 bases: TGCGCCAGCAGCCAAGATAGCACACGGGGGGTTATAGGTAATCAGCCCCAGCATTTT. Translating gives CASSQDSTRGVIGNQPQHF. This rearrangement joins TRBV4-1 to TRBJ1-5; possible D gene TRBD1, 5 bases. Germline V CDR1 and CDR2: MGHRA, YSYEKL. This CDR3 has 19 amino acids. Trimming took off 0 bases at V and 4 bases at J, with 22 bases between the two ends.

The chain has TRBV19 and TRBJ1-1; D is perhaps TRBD1 (6 bases). This CDR3 spans 13 amino acids. Germline CDR1 LNHDA, CDR2 SQIVND (reference sequence). V lost 7 bases to trimming and J lost 4 bases, with 13 bases between them. CDR3 sequence: CASKNREATEAFF. The DNA for the CDR3 is TGTGCCAGTAAAAACAGGGAGGCCACTGAAGCTTTCTTT.

J is TRBJ2-1 and V is TRBV9; 8 bases fit TRBD1. Per germline, CDR1 SGDLS and CDR2 YYNGEE. This CDR3 spans 15 amino acids. Trimming cost V 0 bases and J 2 bases; bases outside gene matches: 1. The CDR3: CASSVGTGTYNEQFF. The CDR3 bases are TGTGCCAGCAGCGTAGGGACAGGGACCTACAATGAGCAGTTCTTC.

This clone was observed a single time. The sample has other DNA sequences that encode this CDR3 too. This rearrangement joins TRBV30 to TRBJ1-5; the match to TRBD1 covers 8 bases. The germline CDR1 and CDR2 sequences are GTSNPN and SVGIG (reference sequence). Unmatched junction bases numbered 8, after V lost 7 bases and J lost 6 bases. The CDR3 extends over 13 amino acids. The CDR3 here is CASEGQVGQPQHF. The DNA for the CDR3 is TGTGCCTCTGAGGGACAGGTTGGTCAGCCCCAGCATTTT.

The gene calls are TRBV6-5 and TRBJ2-5, with D unresolved. The CDR3 length is 15 residues. Germline CDR1 MNHEY, CDR2 SVGAGI. Trimming pared 0 bases from V and 0 bases from J, leaving 8 bases between. The CDR3 coding sequence is TGTGCCAGCAGTTACTCGATAGGGTACCAAGAGACCCAGTACTTC. Amino acids: CASSYSIGYQETQYF.

The chain has TRBV5-8 and TRBJ1-6; unclear D gene. V was cut by 2 bases and J by 6 bases, with 12 bases left in between. The CDR3 has 15 residues. Germline values: CDR1 SGHTS, CDR2 YDEGEE. This chain's CDR3 is CASSFRSAANSPLHF. Written as DNA, the CDR3 is TGTGCCAGCAGCTTTCGGTCGGCCGCTAATTCACCCCTCCACTTT.

The chain recombines TRBV4-3 with TRBJ1-4; D not resolved. The length of the CDR3 is 16 residues. Per germline, CDR1 LGHNA and CDR2 YSLEER. V shed 0 bases and J shed 8 bases, with 16 bases lying between them. Here the CDR3 reads CASSQDGWAGTEKLFF. As DNA, the CDR3 is TGCGCCAGCAGCCAAGATGGGTGGGCGGGAACCGAAAAACTGTTTTTT.

This chain connects TRBV3-1 (or the pseudogene TRBV3-2) to TRBJ2-5, with 11 bases matching TRBD2. V lost 1 base and J lost 5; bases outside the gene matches: 12. The CDR3 consists of 18 residues. Germline CDR1 is LGHDT and CDR2 is YNNKEL (reference sequence). This CDR3 reads CASSQALAGGRWGETQYF. The CDR3 DNA sequence: TGTGCCAGCAGCCAAGCCCTAGCGGGGGGCCGTTGGGGTGAGACCCAGTACTTC.

V and J are TRBV6-5 and TRBJ1-1; D might be TRBD1 (5 bases). Trimming took 6 bases from V and 2 from J, leaving 10 bases between them. The V gene's germline CDR1 is MNHEY and CDR2 SVGAGI. The CDR3 totals 13 residues. This CDR3 reads CASSKTDNTEAFF. In DNA, the CDR3 is TGTGCCAGCAGCAAGACAGATAACACTGAAGCTTTCTTT.

The chain joins TRBV6-1 to TRBJ1-5; perhaps TRBD1 as D (5 bases). CDR1 MNHNS and CDR2 SASEGT come from the germline V gene. V dropped 5 bases and J dropped 4 bases, with 9 bases sitting between them. The CDR3 is made up of 13 amino acids. The CDR3 region has the DNA TGTGCCAGCAGTACGGGGGTGAATCAGCCCCAGCATTTT. This codes for CASSTGVNQPQHF.